Included here is one TCR beta chain sequence, with context. This entry comes from a study of blood T cell repertoires in COVID-19. The overall study: Samples representing acute and convalescent COVID-19 were sourced from the United States, Italy and Spain. PBMCs, B-cell-depleted T cells, or T cells were the source of the cDNA or gDNA that made up the material.

CDR1 MNHNY and CDR2 SVGAGI come from the germline V gene (reference sequence). Trimming removed 5 bases from V and 2 bases from J, with 16 bases in between. The length of the CDR3 is 16 residues. Per the original methods: By means of reference gene primer amplification, nucleated cell counts were estimated. Repertoires were generated with immunoSEQ multiplex PCR, while TCRdb's copy carries only in-frame clones and drops some. V and J calls and clone size are as listed in that table; D and trimming were resolved from the DNA. Of about 140,000 clones in the sample, approximately 86% were seen once. The chain combines TRBV6-6 with TRBJ1-3; TRBD1 is a possible D gene (5 bases). The sequencing sample was made of peripheral blood. This TCR was sampled from a woman aged 55-70 years with acute or convalescent COVID-19. The CDR3 loop reads CASSANRGLTGNTIYF. For the CDR3, the DNA is TGTGCCAGCAGTGCGAACCGGGGACTTACTGGAAACACCATATATTTT.